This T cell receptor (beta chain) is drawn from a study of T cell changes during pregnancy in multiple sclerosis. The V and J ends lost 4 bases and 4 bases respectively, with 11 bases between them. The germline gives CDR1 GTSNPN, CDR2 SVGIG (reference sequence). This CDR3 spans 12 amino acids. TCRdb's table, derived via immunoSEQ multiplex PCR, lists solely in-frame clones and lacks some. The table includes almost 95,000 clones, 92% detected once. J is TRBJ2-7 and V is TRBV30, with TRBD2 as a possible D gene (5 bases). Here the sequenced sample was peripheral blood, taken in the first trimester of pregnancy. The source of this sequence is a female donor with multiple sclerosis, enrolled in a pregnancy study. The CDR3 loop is CAWTGGGYEQYF. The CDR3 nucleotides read TGTGCCTGGACCGGAGGCGGGTACGAGCAGTACTTC. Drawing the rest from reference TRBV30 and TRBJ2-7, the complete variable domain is SQTIHQWPATLVQPVGSPLSLECTVEGTSNPNLYWYRQAAGRGLQLLFYSVGIGQISSEVPQNLSASRPQDRQFILSSKKLLLSDSGFYLCAWTGGGYEQYFGPGTRLTVT.